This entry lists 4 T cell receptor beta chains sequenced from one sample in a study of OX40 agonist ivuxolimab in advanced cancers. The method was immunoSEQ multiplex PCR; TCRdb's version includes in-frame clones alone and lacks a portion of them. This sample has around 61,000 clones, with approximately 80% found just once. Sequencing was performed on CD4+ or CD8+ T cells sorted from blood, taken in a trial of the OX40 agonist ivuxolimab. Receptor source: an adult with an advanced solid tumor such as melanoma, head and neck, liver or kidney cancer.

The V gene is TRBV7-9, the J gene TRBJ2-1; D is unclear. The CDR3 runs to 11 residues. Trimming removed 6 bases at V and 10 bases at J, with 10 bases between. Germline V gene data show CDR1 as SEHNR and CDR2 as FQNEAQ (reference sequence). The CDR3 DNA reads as TGTGCCAGCAGTCTTGCGGCAGAGCAGTTCTTC. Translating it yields CASSLAAEQFF.

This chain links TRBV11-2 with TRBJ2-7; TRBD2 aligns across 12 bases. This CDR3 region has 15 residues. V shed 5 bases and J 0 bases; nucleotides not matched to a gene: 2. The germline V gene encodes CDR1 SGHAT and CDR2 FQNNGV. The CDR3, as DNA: TGTGCCAGCAGCCCGGGACTAGCGGGCTCCTACGAGCAGTACTTC. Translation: CASSPGLAGSYEQYF.

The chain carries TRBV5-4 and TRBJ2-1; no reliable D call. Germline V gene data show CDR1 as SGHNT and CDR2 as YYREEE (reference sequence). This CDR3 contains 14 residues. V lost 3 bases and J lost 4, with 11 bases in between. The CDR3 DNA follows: TGTGCCAGCAGCTGGGGATCGCGGTACAATGAGCAGTTCTTC. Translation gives CASSWGSRYNEQFF.

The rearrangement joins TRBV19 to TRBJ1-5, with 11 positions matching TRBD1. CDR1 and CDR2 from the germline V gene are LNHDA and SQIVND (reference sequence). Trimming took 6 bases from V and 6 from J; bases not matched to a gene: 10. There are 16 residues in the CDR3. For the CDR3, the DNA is TGTGCCAGTAGCACCCGGGACAGGGGGATTGGTCAGCCCCAGCATTTT. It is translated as CASSTRDRGIGQPQHF.